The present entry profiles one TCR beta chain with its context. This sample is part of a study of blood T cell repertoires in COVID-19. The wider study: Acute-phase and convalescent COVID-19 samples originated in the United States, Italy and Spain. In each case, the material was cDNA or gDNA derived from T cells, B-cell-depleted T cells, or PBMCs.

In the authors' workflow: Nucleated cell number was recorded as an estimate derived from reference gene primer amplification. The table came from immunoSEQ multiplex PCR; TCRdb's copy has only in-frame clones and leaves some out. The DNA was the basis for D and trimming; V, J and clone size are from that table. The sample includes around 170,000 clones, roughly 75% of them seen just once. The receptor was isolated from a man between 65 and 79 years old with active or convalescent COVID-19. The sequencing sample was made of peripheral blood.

CDR3 nucleotide sequence: TGTGCCAGCAGCCCACACGACTATGGCTACACCTTC. Its translation is CASSPHDYGYTF. The chain combines TRBV14 with TRBJ1-2; D gene ambiguous. Germline V gene sequence: CDR1 SGHDN, CDR2 FVKESK. The CDR3 is 12 amino acids. Trimming took off 4 bases at V and 3 bases at J, with 6 bases between the two ends.